Presented here are 9 T cell receptor beta chains from one specimen sequenced in a study of regulatory T cells in long-lasting Graves disease (dated by TCRdb to about 2021). The library was built by means of multiplex PCR. Sequencing took place on an Illumina HiSeq 4000. iRepertoire HTBI primers and Arm-PCR amplification of CDR3 regions were used to construct TCR beta libraries. TCRdb reprocessing: public reads trimmed at Q25 with fastp, clones called with MiXCR, in-frame beta chains kept. Entries that share a CDR3 protein sequence are merged under the most common genes and DNA. The sample table records some 350,000 distinct CDR3 sequences; around 15% of these occur just once. Over 20% of the sample is held by the ten biggest clonotypes. Per the publication, the time point label means: newly diagnosed GD, antithyroid drugs for less than 3 months. For both TCR sequencing and RNA sequencing, RNA was extracted from PBMCs using TRIzol.

These data also formed part of another study, on T cells in Graves' hyperthyroidism and ophthalmopathy.

Here the sequenced sample was peripheral blood mononuclear cells (PBMCs), taken at new diagnosis, from a patient treated with antithyroid drugs. All receptors come from a woman younger than 30 with Graves disease. Donor details come from another sample of the same person, matched by shared clones.

The J gene is TRBJ2-2, the V gene TRBV5-1; 7 nucleotides align to TRBD1. Germline trimming cut 10 bases from V and 2 bases from J; bases unmatched to any gene: 8. CDR3 length equals 14 residues. CDR1 is SGHRS and CDR2 is YFSETQ in the germline V gene. CDR3 protein: CASEGTANTGELFF. The CDR3 region has the DNA TGCGCCTCCGAAGGGACAGCCAACACCGGGGAGCTGTTTTTT.

This clonotype was detected ten times or more. CDR3 region: CASSLAGFGELFF. The CDR3 DNA follows: TGTGCCAGCAGCTTAGCGGGGTTCGGGGAGCTGTTTTTT. This rearrangement joins TRBV7-8 to TRBJ2-2; no reliable D call. V gave up 0 bases and J gave up 7 bases, with 6 bases separating them. Germline-derived CDR1 and CDR2 are SGHVS and FQNEAQ. The CDR3 spans 13 residues.

The chain joins TRBV3-1 to TRBJ1-2, with D uncertain. From germline, CDR1 is LGHDT and CDR2 YNNKEL (reference sequence). This CDR3 comprises 15 residues. Trimming left V 0 bases short and J 7 bases short, with 15 bases between. The CDR3 nucleotides are TGTGCCAGCAGCCAAGATTATGAGGGAATAGGTGGCTACACCTTC. It codes for CASSQDYEGIGGYTF.

J is TRBJ2-5 and V is TRBV20-1; D call uncertain. The germline V and J ends were trimmed by 6 bases and 2 bases, with 10 bases remaining between them. Germline V gene sequence: CDR1 DFQATT, CDR2 SNEGSKA (reference sequence). The CDR3 is 12 amino acids. CDR3 amino acids: CSATLGQETQYF. The DNA of the CDR3 is TGCAGTGCCACCCTAGGGCAAGAGACCCAGTACTTC.

This clonotype was found a few times. The CDR3 sequence: CASSVVPENTEAFF. CDR3 DNA: TGTGCCAGCAGCGTAGTCCCAGAGAACACTGAAGCTTTCTTT. The chain carries TRBV9 and TRBJ1-1, with unresolved D. V lost 0 bases and J 1 base, leaving 7 bases between the germline ends. This CDR3 has 14 amino acids. The V gene's germline CDR1 is SGDLS and CDR2 YYNGEE.

This clonotype was seen repeatedly, ten times or more. The rearrangement links TRBV19 to TRBJ1-1; D is unresolved. From germline, CDR1 is LNHDA and CDR2 SQIVND (reference sequence). V lost 6 bases and J lost 0, with 17 bases in between. The CDR3 has 16 residues. The CDR3 DNA is TGTGCCAGTAGCCCAACGTACTTGGGAATGAACACTGAAGCTTTCTTT. Protein sequence: CASSPTYLGMNTEAFF.

This clonotype was seen repeatedly, ten times or more. The chain is built from TRBV20-1 and TRBJ2-2; no definite D call. Germline V lookup: CDR1 DFQATT, CDR2 SNEGSKA (reference sequence). With 4 bases removed from V and 1 base from J, the gap between germline ends came to 4 bases. The CDR3 consists of 12 residues. The CDR3 DNA follows: TGCAGTGCTAATCAGAACACCGGGGAGCTGTTTTTT. Its translation: CSANQNTGELFF.

This clonotype appeared many times. V is TRBV7-8 and J is TRBJ1-1; 7 bases fit TRBD1. J gave up 1 base and V 1 base, and 3 bases lay outside the gene matches. CDR3 length: 15 residues. The germline V gene encodes CDR1 SGHVS and CDR2 FQNEAQ. This CDR3 reads CASSLGRTGNTEAFF. The DNA of the CDR3 is TGTGCCAGCAGCTTAGGACGGACAGGGAACACTGAAGCTTTCTTT.

On this clonotype itself: A read error is possible here, since a much larger clone lies one base away. The conserved closing phenylalanine or tryptophan is absent in this CDR3, likely reflecting a read error. The rearrangement joins TRBV5-4 to TRBJ2-7, with 9 bases aligning to TRBD1. The CDR3 is 16 amino acids. V lost 3 bases, J lost 2 bases, and 9 bases stayed unmatched. Germline CDR1 and CDR2: SGHNT and YYREEE (reference sequence). The CDR3 nucleotides are TGTGCCAGCAGCTCTCTCCGGGACAGGGTTCCCTACGAGCAGTACCTC. Residues: CASSSLRDRVPYEQYL.